The source of this T cell receptor (beta chain) is a study of T cells after yellow fever vaccination. On the study more broadly: Some fractions had low cell numbers, and these were prepared with SMART-Seq v4 Ultra Low Input. The study's findings and limits: It was a weaker secondary response, yet one that peaked faster, at day 5 versus 15. Primary-vaccination clones mostly resurfaced post-booster (96% CD4, more than 80% CD8).

For TCR, cDNA came from 5'RACE template switching, which added a universal primer site and UMIs. TCRdb re-derived calls from the 5' RACE reads in MiXCR, one entry per CDR3 protein. The profile shows 150,000 to 200,000 distinct CDR3 sequences, 5.5% to 7.5% of them singletons. This clonotype was counted many times. Its antigen is unidentified. The V end was cut by 2 bases, the J end by 6 bases, with 10 bases between. The CDR3 runs 13 residues. The V gene's germline CDR1 is MNHEY and CDR2 SVGEGT. This sequence was found in a man between 18 and 35 years old who received the YFV17D yellow fever vaccine. The source material was CD4+ T cells sorted from PBMCs, sampled about 5 days after the first yellow fever vaccination. V usage is TRBV6-2 or TRBV6-3 and J usage is TRBJ1-1, with D possibly matching TRBD1 (5 bases). The DNA of the CDR3 is TGTGCCAGCAGTTACCGCAGGGACGCTGAAGCTTTCTTT. Protein: CASSYRRDAEAFF.